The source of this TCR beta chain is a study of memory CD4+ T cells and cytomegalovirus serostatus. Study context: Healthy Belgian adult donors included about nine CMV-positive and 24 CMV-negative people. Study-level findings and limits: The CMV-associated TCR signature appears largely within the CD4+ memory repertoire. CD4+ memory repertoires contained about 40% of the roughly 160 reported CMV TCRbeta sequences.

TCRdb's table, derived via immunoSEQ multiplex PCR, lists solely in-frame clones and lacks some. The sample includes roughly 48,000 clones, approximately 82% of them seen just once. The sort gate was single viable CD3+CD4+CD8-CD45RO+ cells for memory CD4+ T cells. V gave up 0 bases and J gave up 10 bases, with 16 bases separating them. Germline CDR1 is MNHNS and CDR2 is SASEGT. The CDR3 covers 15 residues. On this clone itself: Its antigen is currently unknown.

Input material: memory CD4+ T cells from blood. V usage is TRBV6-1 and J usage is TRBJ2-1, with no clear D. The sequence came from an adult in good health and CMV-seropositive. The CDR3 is CASSEAPKLVGEQFF. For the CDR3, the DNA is TGTGCCAGCAGTGAAGCCCCAAAACTTGTTGGGGAGCAGTTCTTC.